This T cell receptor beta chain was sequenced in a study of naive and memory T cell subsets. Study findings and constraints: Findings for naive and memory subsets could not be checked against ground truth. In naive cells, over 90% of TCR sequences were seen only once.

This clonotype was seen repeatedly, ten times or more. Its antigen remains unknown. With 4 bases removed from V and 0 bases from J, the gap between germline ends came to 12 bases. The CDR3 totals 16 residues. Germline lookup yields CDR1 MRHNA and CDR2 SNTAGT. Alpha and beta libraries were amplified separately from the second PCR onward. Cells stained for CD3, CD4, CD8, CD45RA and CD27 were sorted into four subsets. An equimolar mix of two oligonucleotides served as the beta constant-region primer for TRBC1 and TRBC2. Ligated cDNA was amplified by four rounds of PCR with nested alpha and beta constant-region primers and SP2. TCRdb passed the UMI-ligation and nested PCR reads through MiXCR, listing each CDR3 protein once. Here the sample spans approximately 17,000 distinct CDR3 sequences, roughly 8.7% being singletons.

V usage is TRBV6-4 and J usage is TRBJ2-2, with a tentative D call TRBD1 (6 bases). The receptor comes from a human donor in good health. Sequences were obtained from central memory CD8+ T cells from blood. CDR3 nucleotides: TGTGCCAGCAGTGTCTTACCAGGGGCGAACACCGGGGAGCTGTTTTTT. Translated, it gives CASSVLPGANTGELFF.